What follows is one TCR beta chain and its context. Its antigen is not yet known. These data are taken from a study of monozygotic twins with inflammatory bowel disease (dated by TCRdb to between 2018 and 2020). Background for the entire study: In total, approximately 28 monozygotic twin pairs made up the full study: 19 Danish pairs, all IBD-discordant, plus nine German pairs, of which four were IBD-concordant and five were IBD-discordant. Each individual had, on average, about 151 000 unique TCRalpha sequences and 181 000 unique TCRbeta sequences available for analysis. Within discordant pairs, disease-associated traits were sought mainly by comparing IBD patients with their genetically identical healthy co-twins.

Overall study results and their limits: Fewer clonotypes were shared with other individuals by IBD patients than by healthy twins, most markedly in patients showing signs of disease activity. Because patients received different immunosuppressive treatments, the repertoires may have picked up extra background noise and variability between individuals. TCRbeta repertoire diversity, by inverse Simpson index, was decreased in IBD patients compared with their healthy co-twins. Different T cell subtypes could not be distinguished in the analysis. The results gave no support for a single strong signal or clonotype linked to IBD. Repertoire similarity did not differ between concordant and discordant twins, which could be due to limited statistical power.

A roughly 2.7 ml peripheral blood sample was drawn into PAXgene tubes per donor and stored at -80°C. Total RNA was isolated from whole blood with the PAXgene blood miRNA kit on an automated QIAcube, without T cell sorting. Peripheral blood from monozygotic twin pairs who were concordant or discordant for inflammatory bowel disease underwent deep TCRalpha and TCRbeta repertoire profiling using unique molecular barcoding. Smoking habits were recorded for all twin pairs, and individuals were classified as current, former or never smokers. Receptor libraries were prepared by 5' RACE. Each TCR library was prepared from about 3.5 ug of total RNA. For each sample, cDNA was synthesized in eight separate reactions using SMARTScribe reverse transcriptase. During cDNA synthesis, template switching was used to introduce unique molecular identifiers that contained a 6-nucleotide sample barcode. TCRalpha and TCRbeta cDNA was amplified in two nested PCRs of about 17 and 10 cycles, and bead purification was carried out after each PCR. Before amplification, the cDNA was treated with uracil DNA-glycosylase and purified using the QIAquick PCR purification kit. The second PCR added Illumina TruSeq-compatible adapters along with sample-specific barcodes. TapeStation and Qubit were used to check library quality and concentration, and around 4.7 ng of each library was pooled. Sequencing of pooled libraries was carried out on an Illumina HiSeq2500 single-index Rapid Run using 2 x 100 bp reads and custom sequencing primers. The study's processing was this. PCR and sequencing errors were corrected by UMI-based consensus assembly using MiGEC version 1.2.6. MiXCR version 2.1.1 handled V(D)J alignment, clonotype assembly and CDR3 extraction. To normalise gene usage, clonotype sharing and MAIT/NKT TCR abundance, the top 1000, 10 000 and 20 000 clonotypes in each sample were analysed. After downsampling to 27 000 UMIs, diversity was calculated as the inverse Simpson index using the vegan R package. Statistical testing used paired Mann-Whitney U tests on the discordant twin pairs and applied Benjamini-Hochberg correction for multiple testing. TCRdb reprocessed the reads into one record per CDR3 protein sequence, lacking DNA. In this record, the V and J calls reflect TCRdb's handling and not the investigators' own analysis. The sample table records over 150,000 distinct CDR3 sequences. The leading ten clones occupy roughly 2.6% of the sample.

Measured from the cysteine to the phenylalanine, the CDR3 is 13 residues long. The coding DNA is unavailable. The germline V gene (reference sequence) gives CDR1 as DFQATT and CDR2 as SNEGSKA. Sequenced input: blood. The sequence was collected from a human donor with ulcerative colitis or Crohn's disease, or a healthy co-twin of an affected twin (not recorded which). The chain joins TRBV20-1 to TRBJ2-1. The CDR3 region has the sequence CSAVSGNGLEQFF.